This record covers a single T cell receptor (beta chain). Repertoires were generated with immunoSEQ multiplex PCR, while TCRdb's copy carries only in-frame clones and drops some. The sample has tens of thousands of clones, about nine tenths seen once. The V segment lost 3 bases and the J segment 7 bases; nucleotides outside the gene matches: 6. CDR1 and CDR2 from the germline V gene are LNHDA and SQIVND (reference sequence). The length of the CDR3 is 15 residues. This sample stems from a study of technical replicates of blood from a few donors. J is TRBJ2-3 and V is TRBV19; 11 nucleotides match TRBD2. The material sequenced was T cells isolated from PBMCs. The receptor's source is a human donor in good health. The CDR3 DNA sequence: TGTGCCAGTAGTATTGTAGCGGGAGGGTTAAATACGCAGTATTTT. Protein product: CASSIVAGGLNTQYF.